This TCR beta chain was sequenced during a study of T cells in Graves' hyperthyroidism and ophthalmopathy. A word on this clonotype: The antigen is undetermined.

Thyroid ultrasound and orbital computed tomography, with clinical symptoms and serum thyroxine and TRAb, informed diagnoses. PBMCs stemmed from more than 7.5 ml fresh peripheral blood. The CDR3 length is 14 residues. Germline-derived CDR1 and CDR2 are LNHNV and YYDKDF (reference sequence). Trimming removed 0 bases at V and 1 base at J, with 6 bases between. The TCR beta CDR3 regions underwent amplification using RNA transcripts as the source. HTBI primers were used for first-round RT-PCR of the TCR CDR3. MiXCR was run by TCRdb on the multiplex PCR reads, yielding one entry per CDR3 protein. The sample includes approximately 330,000 distinct CDR3 sequences, about an eighth of them seen just once. Findings of the study overall: Most thyroid clonotypes that were expanded above 0.001 also turned up in blood.

Sequenced material: blood. This sequence was found in a woman aged 40 to 50 with Graves' ophthalmopathy. The chain links TRBV15 to TRBJ1-1; no clear D. In DNA form, the CDR3 reads TGTGCCACCAGCAGAGATCGAAGGAACACTGAAGCTTTCTTT. Its protein is CATSRDRRNTEAFF.